This is a list of T cell receptor beta chains from one sample in a study of blood T cell repertoires in COVID-19. The assay was immunoSEQ multiplex PCR, and TCRdb's table has in-frame clones only and misses some. The sample yields about 150,000 clones, roughly 90% seen once. Sequencing was carried out using peripheral blood. The receptors shown here come from a human donor with COVID-19, enrolled during active disease. The donor label of this sample is uncertain. The CDR3 runs from the conserved cysteine through the conserved F or W. The D gene is left open where the match is weak. Clone size appears in some rows only: once, few, many, or a class for an expanded clone.

v_gene	d_gene	j_gene	abundance	CDR3aa	CDR3nt
TRBV5-1	TRBD1	TRBJ1-3	-	CASSLEDRETTIYF	TGCGCCAGCAGCTTGGAAGACAGGGAAACCACCATATATTTT
TRBV5-1	-	TRBJ2-1	once	CASRFGLNNEQFF	TGCGCCAGTCGGTTCGGTTTAAACAATGAGCAGTTCTTC
TRBV6-5	TRBD1	TRBJ2-2	-	CASIPGQGNTGELFF	TGTGCCAGCATCCCCGGACAGGGAAACACCGGGGAGCTGTTTTTT
TRBV2	-	TRBJ1-1	-	CARSVDSEAFF	TGTGCCAGGTCCGTAGACAGTGAAGCTTTCTTT
TRBV6-5	-	TRBJ1-1	-	CASIQQGVGTEAFF	TGTGCCAGCATCCAACAGGGTGTGGGCACTGAAGCTTTCTTT
TRBV6-5	-	TRBJ1-1	-	CATRGGLNTEAFF	TGTGCCACAAGAGGGGGTTTGAACACTGAAGCTTTCTTT
TRBV19	-	TRBJ1-1	once	CASTPWRDRNTEAFF	TGTGCCAGTACCCCTTGGAGGGATAGGAACACTGAAGCTTTCTTT
TRBV11-1	-	TRBJ1-1	-	CASSFIGEGEAFF	TGTGCCAGCAGCTTCATCGGGGAGGGTGAAGCTTTCTTT
TRBV27	TRBD1	TRBJ2-7	few	CASSAPGQGRYEQYF	TGTGCCAGCAGTGCACCGGGACAGGGGAGGTACGAGCAGTACTTC
TRBV6-5	-	TRBJ2-7	-	CASSNRFTYEQYF	TGTGCCAGCAGCAACAGGTTTACCTACGAGCAGTACTTC
TRBV5-1	TRBD1	TRBJ1-1	-	CASSWDRTDTEAFF	TGCGCCAGCAGCTGGGACAGGACCGACACTGAAGCTTTCTTT
TRBV5-1	TRBD1	TRBJ2-7	once	CASSSDRESYEQYF	TGCGCCAGCAGCTCGGACAGGGAAAGCTACGAGCAGTACTTC
TRBV15	-	TRBJ1-4	once	CATSRDLTNEKLFF	TGTGCCACCAGCAGAGATCTAACTAATGAAAAACTGTTTTTT
TRBV7-2	TRBD2	TRBJ2-1	-	CASSPQSGLHNEQFF	TGTGCCAGCAGCCCCCAATCGGGACTACACAATGAGCAGTTCTTC
TRBV6-5	-	TRBJ2-3	-	CASSRGSTDTQYF	TGTGCCAGCAGTAGGGGTAGCACAGATACGCAGTATTTT
TRBV14	-	TRBJ2-3	-	CASSHRQVVDTQYF	TGTGCCAGCAGCCACCGTCAGGTGGTAGATACGCAGTATTTT
TRBV4-1	TRBD1	TRBJ1-5	-	CASSQRHQQGPVWPQHF	TGCGCCAGCAGCCAGCGACACCAACAGGGGCCGGTTTGGCCCCAGCATTTT
TRBV25-1	-	TRBJ2-5	-	CASSEPGQGPSQTQYF	TGTGCCAGCAGTGAACCGGGACAAGGCCCGTCCCAGACCCAGTACTTC
TRBV5-1	-	TRBJ2-7	-	CASSLSPPDRFYNEQYF	TGCGCCAGCAGCTTGTCTCCACCCGACAGGTTTTATAACGAGCAGTACTTC
TRBV19	TRBD2	TRBJ2-5	-	CASSRGLAGGPVPQETQYF	TGTGCCAGTAGTCGGGGACTAGCGGGAGGGCCCGTACCCCAAGAGACCCAGTACTTC
TRBV11-2	-	TRBJ2-7	-	CASSLVGGKFSYEQYF	TGTGCCAGCAGCTTAGTGGGCGGGAAATTCTCCTACGAGCAGTACTTC
TRBV19	TRBD1	TRBJ2-6	-	CASSLGTAGANVLTF	TGTGCCAGTAGTCTAGGGACAGCTGGGGCCAACGTCCTGACTTTC
TRBV5-6	TRBD1	TRBJ1-2	once	CASSWGQGPFRDGYTF	TGTGCCAGCAGCTGGGGACAGGGTCCATTCAGGGATGGCTACACCTTC
TRBV6-4	-	TRBJ2-7	-	CASRADHWGPYEQYF	TGTGCCAGCAGAGCGGACCACTGGGGGCCCTACGAGCAGTACTTC
TRBV19	-	TRBJ1-4	-	CASSLDTATNEKLFF	TGTGCCAGTAGTCTTGACACCGCAACTAATGAAAAACTGTTTTTT
TRBV6-1	TRBD2	TRBJ2-7	few	CASSEEASGGAVEQYF	TGTGCCAGCAGTGAAGAGGCTAGCGGGGGGGCAGTCGAGCAGTACTTC
TRBV10-3	-	TRBJ2-6	-	CAIKPYSGANVLTF	TGTGCCATCAAACCCTACTCTGGGGCCAACGTCCTGACTTTC
TRBV7-9	-	TRBJ1-1	-	CASSFNMNTEAFF	TGTGCCAGCAGCTTTAACATGAACACTGAAGCTTTCTTT
TRBV27	-	TRBJ1-6	-	CASSLQNNSPLHF	TGTGCCAGCAGTTTGCAGAATAATTCACCCCTCCACTTT
TRBV9	-	TRBJ1-3	-	CASNGELGNTIYF	TGTGCCAGCAATGGGGAGTTGGGAAACACCATATATTTT
TRBV5-6	TRBD1	TRBJ1-2	-	CASSRDRTGGYTF	TGTGCCAGCAGCCGCGACAGGACAGGCGGCTACACCTTC
TRBV10-3	TRBD2	TRBJ2-1	once	CAISDPGLAQFF	TGTGCCATCAGTGATCCCGGACTAGCGCAGTTCTTC
TRBV6-1	-	TRBJ1-2	-	CASSEFGNYGYTF	TGTGCCAGCAGTGAGTTTGGCAACTATGGCTACACCTTC
TRBV27	-	TRBJ2-6	once	CASRAYSGANVLTF	TGTGCCAGCCGCGCTTACTCTGGGGCCAACGTCCTGACTTTC
TRBV10-3	-	TRBJ2-1	-	CAIRETVSSYNEQFF	TGTGCCATCAGAGAGACAGTTAGCTCCTACAATGAGCAGTTCTTC
TRBV27	-	TRBJ2-7	-	CASSPSRGAHEQYF	TGTGCCAGCAGTCCTAGCCGGGGGGCTCACGAGCAGTACTTC